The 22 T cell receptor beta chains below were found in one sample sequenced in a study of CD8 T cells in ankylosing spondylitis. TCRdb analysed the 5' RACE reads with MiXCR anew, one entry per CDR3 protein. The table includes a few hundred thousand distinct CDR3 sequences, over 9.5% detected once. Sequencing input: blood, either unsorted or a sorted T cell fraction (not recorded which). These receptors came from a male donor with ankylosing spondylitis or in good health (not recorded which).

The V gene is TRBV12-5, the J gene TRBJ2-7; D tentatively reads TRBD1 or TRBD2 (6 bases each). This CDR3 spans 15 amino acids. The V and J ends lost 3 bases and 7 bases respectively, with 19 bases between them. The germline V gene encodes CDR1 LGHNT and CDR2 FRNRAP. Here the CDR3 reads CASGFFNRGQWEQYF. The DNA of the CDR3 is TGTGCTAGTGGTTTTTTTAACCGGGGGCAGTGGGAGCAGTACTTC. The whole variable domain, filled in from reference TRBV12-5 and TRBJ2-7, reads DARVTQTPRHKVTEMGQEVTMRCQPILGHNTVFWYRQTMMQGLELLAYFRNRAPLDDSGMPKDRFSAEMPDATLATLKIQPSEPRDSAVYFCASGFFNRGQWEQYFGPGTRLTVT.

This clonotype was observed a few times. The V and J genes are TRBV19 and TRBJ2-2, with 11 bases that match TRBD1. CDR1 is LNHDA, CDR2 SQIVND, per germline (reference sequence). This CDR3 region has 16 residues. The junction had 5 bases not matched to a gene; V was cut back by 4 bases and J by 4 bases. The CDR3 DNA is TGTGCCAGTAGTAAGGGACAGGGGGTACTCACCGGGGAGCTGTTTTTT. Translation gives CASSKGQGVLTGELFF.

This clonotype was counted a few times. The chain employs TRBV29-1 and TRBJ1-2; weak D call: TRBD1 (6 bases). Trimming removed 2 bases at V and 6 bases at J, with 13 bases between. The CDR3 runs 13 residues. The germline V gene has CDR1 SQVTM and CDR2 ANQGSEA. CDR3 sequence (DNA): TGCAGCGTTGAACTACAGGGATTCGATGGCTACACCTTC. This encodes CSVELQGFDGYTF.

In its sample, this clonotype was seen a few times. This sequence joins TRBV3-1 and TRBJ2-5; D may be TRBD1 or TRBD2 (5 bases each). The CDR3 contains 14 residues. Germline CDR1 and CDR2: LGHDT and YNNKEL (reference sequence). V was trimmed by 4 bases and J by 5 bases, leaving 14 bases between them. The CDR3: CASSLWTWGETQYF. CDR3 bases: TGTGCCAGCAGCCTATGGACGTGGGGGGAGACCCAGTACTTC.

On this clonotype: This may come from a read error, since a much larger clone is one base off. The CDR3 is CTSSPGGNSPLHF. The CDR3 DNA is TGCACCAGCAGCCCGGGGGGGAACTCACCCCTCCACTTT. The chain uses TRBV5-1 and TRBJ1-6; tentatively, D is TRBD1 (5 bases). Germline V gene lookup returns CDR1 SGHRS and CDR2 YFSETQ. The CDR3 totals 13 residues.

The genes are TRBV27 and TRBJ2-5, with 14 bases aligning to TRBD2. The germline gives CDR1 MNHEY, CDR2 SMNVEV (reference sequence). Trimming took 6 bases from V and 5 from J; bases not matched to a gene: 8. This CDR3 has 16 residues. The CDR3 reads CASSPLGLAGGETQYF. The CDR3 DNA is TGTGCCAGCAGCCCTCTCGGACTAGCGGGGGGCGAGACCCAGTACTTC.

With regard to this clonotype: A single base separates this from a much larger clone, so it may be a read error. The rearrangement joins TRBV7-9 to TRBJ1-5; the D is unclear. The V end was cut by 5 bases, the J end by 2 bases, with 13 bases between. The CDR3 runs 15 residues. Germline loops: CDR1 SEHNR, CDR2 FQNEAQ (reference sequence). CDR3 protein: CASSNLDGGNQPQHF. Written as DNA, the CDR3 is TGTGCCAGCAGCAATCTTGACGGGGGCAATCAGCCCCAGCATTTT.

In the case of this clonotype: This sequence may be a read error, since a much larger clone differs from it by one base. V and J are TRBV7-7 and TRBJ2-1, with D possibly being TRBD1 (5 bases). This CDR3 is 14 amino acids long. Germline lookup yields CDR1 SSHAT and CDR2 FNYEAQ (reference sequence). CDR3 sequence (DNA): TGTGGTAGCAGCTTGGAAGACAGCAGCCATGAGCAGTTCTTC. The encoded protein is CGSSLEDSSHEQFF.

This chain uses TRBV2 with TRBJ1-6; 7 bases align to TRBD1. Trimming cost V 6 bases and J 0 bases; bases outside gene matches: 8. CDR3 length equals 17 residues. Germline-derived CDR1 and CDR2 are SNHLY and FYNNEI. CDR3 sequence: CASRERDSRSYNSPLHF. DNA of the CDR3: TGTGCCAGCAGGGAGAGGGACAGCCGCTCCTATAATTCACCCCTCCACTTT.

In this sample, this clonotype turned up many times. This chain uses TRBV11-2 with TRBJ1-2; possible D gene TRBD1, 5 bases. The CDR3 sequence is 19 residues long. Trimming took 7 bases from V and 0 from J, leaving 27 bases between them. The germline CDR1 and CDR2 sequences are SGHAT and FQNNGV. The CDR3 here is CASTRGTMRQLGSNYGYTF. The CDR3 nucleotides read TGTGCCAGCACCCGAGGTACTATGAGACAGCTTGGGTCTAACTATGGCTACACCTTC. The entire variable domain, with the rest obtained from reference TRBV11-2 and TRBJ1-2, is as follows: EAGVAQSPRYKIIEKRQSVAFWCNPISGHATLYWYQQILGQGPKLLIQFQNNGVVDDSQLPKDRFSAERLKGVDSTLKIQPAKLEDSAVYLCASTRGTMRQLGSNYGYTFGSGTRLTVV.

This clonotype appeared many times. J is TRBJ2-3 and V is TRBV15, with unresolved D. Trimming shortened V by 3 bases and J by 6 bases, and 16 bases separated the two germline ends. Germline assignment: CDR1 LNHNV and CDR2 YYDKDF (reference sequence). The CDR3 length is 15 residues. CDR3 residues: CATSRDRSKADTQYF. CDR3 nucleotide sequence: TGTGCCACCAGCAGGGATAGATCCAAGGCGGATACGCAGTATTTT.

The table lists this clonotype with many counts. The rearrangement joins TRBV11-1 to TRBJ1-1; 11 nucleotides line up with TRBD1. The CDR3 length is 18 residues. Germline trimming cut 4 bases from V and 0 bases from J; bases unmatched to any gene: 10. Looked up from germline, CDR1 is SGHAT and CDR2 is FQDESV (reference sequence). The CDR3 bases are TGTGCCAGCAGCTCCGGACAGGGGGCCTCCCTGCTGAACACTGAAGCTTTCTTT. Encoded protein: CASSSGQGASLLNTEAFF.

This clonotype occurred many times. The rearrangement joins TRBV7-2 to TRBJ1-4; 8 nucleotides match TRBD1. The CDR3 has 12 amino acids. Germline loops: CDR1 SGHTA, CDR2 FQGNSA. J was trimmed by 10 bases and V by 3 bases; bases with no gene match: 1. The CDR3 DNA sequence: TGTGCCAGCAGCTTGGGGACAGGAAAACTGTTTTTT. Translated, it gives CASSLGTGKLFF. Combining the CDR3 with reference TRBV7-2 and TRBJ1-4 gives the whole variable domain GAGVSQSPSNKVTEKGKDVELRCDPISGHTALYWYRQSLGQGLEFLIYFQGNSAPDKSGLPSDRFSAERTGGSVSTLTIQRTQQEDSAVYLCASSLGTGKLFFGSGTQLSVL.

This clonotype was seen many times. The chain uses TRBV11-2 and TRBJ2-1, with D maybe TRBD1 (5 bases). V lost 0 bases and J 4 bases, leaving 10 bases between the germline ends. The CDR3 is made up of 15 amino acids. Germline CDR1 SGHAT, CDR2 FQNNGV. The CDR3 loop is CASSLEPGMYNEQFF. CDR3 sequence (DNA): TGTGCCAGCAGCTTAGAGCCAGGGATGTACAATGAGCAGTTCTTC.

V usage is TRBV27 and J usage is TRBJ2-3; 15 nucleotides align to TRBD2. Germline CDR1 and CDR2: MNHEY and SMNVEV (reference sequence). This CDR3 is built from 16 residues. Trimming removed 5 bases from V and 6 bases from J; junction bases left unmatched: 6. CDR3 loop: CASSKGLAGGEDTQYF. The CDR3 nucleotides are TGTGCCAGCAGTAAGGGACTAGCGGGGGGCGAGGATACGCAGTATTTT.

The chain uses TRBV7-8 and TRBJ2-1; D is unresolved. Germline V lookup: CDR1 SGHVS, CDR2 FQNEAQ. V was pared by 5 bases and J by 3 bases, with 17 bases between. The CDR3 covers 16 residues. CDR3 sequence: CASSRTTTRRYNEQFF. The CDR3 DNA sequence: TGTGCCAGCAGCCGAACAACAACACGCCGCTACAATGAGCAGTTCTTC.

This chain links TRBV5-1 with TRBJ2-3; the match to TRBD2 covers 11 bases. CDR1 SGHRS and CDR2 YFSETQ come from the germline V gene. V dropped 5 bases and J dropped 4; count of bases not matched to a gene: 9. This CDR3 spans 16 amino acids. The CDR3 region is CASSKASGGPSDTQYF. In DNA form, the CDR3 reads TGCGCCAGCAGTAAAGCTAGCGGGGGGCCCTCAGATACGCAGTATTTT.

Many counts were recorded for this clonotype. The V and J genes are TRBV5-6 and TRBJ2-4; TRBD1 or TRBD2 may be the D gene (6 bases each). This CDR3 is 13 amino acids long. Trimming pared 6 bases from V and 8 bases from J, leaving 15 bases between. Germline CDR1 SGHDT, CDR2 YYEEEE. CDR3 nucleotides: TGTGCCAGCAAGGGGGGAGCCCAGGACATTCAGTACTTC. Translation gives CASKGGAQDIQYF.

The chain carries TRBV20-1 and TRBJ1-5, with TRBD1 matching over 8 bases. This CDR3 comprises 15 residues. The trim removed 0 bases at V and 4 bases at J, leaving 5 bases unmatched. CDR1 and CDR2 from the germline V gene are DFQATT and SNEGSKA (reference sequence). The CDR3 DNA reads TGCAGTGCTAGAGACCAGACAGGGGTTAATCAGCCCCAGCATTTT. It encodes CSARDQTGVNQPQHF.

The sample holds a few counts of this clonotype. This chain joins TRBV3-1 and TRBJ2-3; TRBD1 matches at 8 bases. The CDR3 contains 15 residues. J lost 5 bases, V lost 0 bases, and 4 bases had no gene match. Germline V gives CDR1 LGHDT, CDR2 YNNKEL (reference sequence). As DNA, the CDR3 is TGTGCCAGCAGCCAAGAGGACAGGGAGGTAGATACGCAGTATTTT. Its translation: CASSQEDREVDTQYF.

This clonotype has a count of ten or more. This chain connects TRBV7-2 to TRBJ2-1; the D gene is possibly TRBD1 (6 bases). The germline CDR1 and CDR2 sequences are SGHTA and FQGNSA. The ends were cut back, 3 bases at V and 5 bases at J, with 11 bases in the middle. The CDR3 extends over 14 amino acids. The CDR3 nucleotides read TGTGCCAGCAGCTTGAACAGGGTGAACAATGAGCAGTTCTTC. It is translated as CASSLNRVNNEQFF.

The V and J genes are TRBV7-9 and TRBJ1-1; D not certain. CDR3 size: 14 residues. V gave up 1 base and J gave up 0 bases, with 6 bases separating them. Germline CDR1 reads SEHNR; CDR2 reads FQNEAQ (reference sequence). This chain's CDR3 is CASSLEAMNTEAFF. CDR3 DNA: TGTGCCAGCAGCTTAGAGGCGATGAACACTGAAGCTTTCTTT.